A selection of T cell receptor beta chains follows, all from one sample in a study of T-cell reconstitution after alpha-beta-depleted transplantation in children. Each CDR3 protein is one row after TCRdb ran MiXCR on the PCR reads. The repertoire includes hundreds of thousands of distinct CDR3 sequences, approximately 22% of them detected once, and 11% to 15% sits in the top ten. The sequences come from PBMCs, mostly from graft donor cells, collected 360 days after TCRalphabeta/CD19-depleted stem cell transplant. Source of these receptors: a boy under two years old who had a stem cell transplant for acute myeloid leukemia, so the T cells may come from the graft donor. Each CDR3 is given with its conserved first and last residue. The D gene is left open where the match is weak. Size values are once, few and many counts, or a class for expanded clones, and some rows have none.

clone size,V gene,D gene,J gene,CDR3 DNA,CDR3 protein
-,TRBV27,TRBD2,TRBJ2-1,TGTGCCAGCAGGCTGACGGGGGGGCGGTACAATGAGCAGTTCTTC,CASRLTGGRYNEQFF
-,TRBV19,TRBD2,TRBJ2-1,TGTGCCAGTAGTGTCTGGGCGGGGGGGCCGATAGTCAATGAGCAGTTCTTC,CASSVWAGGPIVNEQFF
many,TRBV12-3/TRBV12-4,-,TRBJ2-7,TGTGCCAGCAGTCTGGACATGTGGGCCTACGAGCAGTACTTC,CASSLDMWAYEQYF
few,TRBV7-3,TRBD2,TRBJ2-3,TGTGCCAGCTTCCTGGGAGTAGCGGGACAAACTTCTAGCACAGATACGCAGTATTTT,CASFLGVAGQTSSTDTQYF
many,TRBV12-3/TRBV12-4,-,TRBJ2-5,TGTGCCAGCAGCCCCGGACTATCGGGAGAGACCCAGTACTTC,CASSPGLSGETQYF
-,TRBV20-1,-,TRBJ2-2,TGCAGTGCTAGGAGGGAGACCGGGGAGCTGTTTTTT,CSARRETGELFF
few,TRBV12-3/TRBV12-4,TRBD1,TRBJ2-2,TGTGCCAGCAAGTTAGGTCAGGGGGCGCGAACCGGGGAGCTGTTTTTT,CASKLGQGARTGELFF
-,TRBV6-1,TRBD1,TRBJ2-3,TGTGCCAGCAGTAGCGACAGGGGCCGTGAGTCGGATACGCAGTATTTT,CASSSDRGRESDTQYF
many,TRBV15,-,TRBJ1-5,TGTGCCACCAGCAGAGCTAGCAATCAGCCCCAGCATTTT,CATSRASNQPQHF
-,TRBV7-2,TRBD1,TRBJ2-1,TGTGCCAGCAGCTCCCCGGACAGGGGCGACAATGAGCAGTTCTTC,CASSSPDRGDNEQFF
few,TRBV6-5,-,TRBJ1-1,TGTGCCAGCAGTTACTCCCCGACAGGCCGGGGGATGAACACTGAAGCTTTCTTT,CASSYSPTGRGMNTEAFF
-,TRBV25-1,-,TRBJ1-2,TGTGCCAGCAAGAAGGGAGGTGGCTACACCTTC,CASKKGGGYTF
many,TRBV7-9,TRBD2,TRBJ2-7,TGTGCCAGCAGCTTATCGGGGGGCTACGAGCAGTACTTC,CASSLSGGYEQYF
-,TRBV12-3/TRBV12-4,TRBD1,TRBJ1-3,TGTGCCAGCAGTCCGCCACAGGGGGCGCGTGGAAACACCATATATTTT,CASSPPQGARGNTIYF
many,TRBV6-5,-,TRBJ2-3,TGTGCCAGCAGTTACGTTGGACAGAGCACAGATACGCAGTATTTT,CASSYVGQSTDTQYF
-,TRBV18,-,TRBJ2-1,TGTGCCAGCTCACCATACTACTCAGCCTACAATGAGCAGTTCTTC,CASSPYYSAYNEQFF
-,TRBV24-1,-,TRBJ2-1,TGTGCCACCAGTGGGGGCTACAATGAGCAGTTCTTC,CATSGGYNEQFF
-,TRBV20-1,-,TRBJ2-7,TGCAGTGCTAGAGAACCAGGGGCCTACGAGCAGTACTTC,CSAREPGAYEQYF
many,TRBV20-1,TRBD2,TRBJ2-1,TGCAGTGAACTAGCGGGGGGGAATTCCTACAATGAGCAGTTCTTC,CSELAGGNSYNEQFF
many,TRBV28,-,TRBJ1-1,TGTGCCAGCCGTTACTGGGGAAGGATGAACACTGAAGCTTTCTTT,CASRYWGRMNTEAFF
many,TRBV7-6,TRBD2,TRBJ2-1,TGTGCCAGCAGCTTATTTAGCGGGGGACCTCCCTACAATGAGCAGTTCTTC,CASSLFSGGPPYNEQFF
-,TRBV12-3/TRBV12-4,TRBD1,TRBJ2-2,TGTGCCAGCAGTCCGACAGGGGCGAACACCGGGGAGCTGTTTTTT,CASSPTGANTGELFF
-,TRBV19,-,TRBJ2-6,TGTGCCAGTAGTAGAGGGTTCTCTGGGGCCAACGTCCTGACTTTC,CASSRGFSGANVLTF
many,TRBV6-5,-,TRBJ2-5,TGTGCCAGCAGTTACTCGAATAGGTTGGGACAAGAGACCCAGTACTTC,CASSYSNRLGQETQYF
-,TRBV13,TRBD2,TRBJ2-1,TGTGCCAGCAGCTTCCTAGGACTAGCGGGGGGCAATGAGCAGTTCTTC,CASSFLGLAGGNEQFF
-,TRBV7-2,TRBD2,TRBJ2-2,TGTGCCAGCAGCTTACCACTCGGACTAGCGGGGATCGGGGAGCTGTTTTTT,CASSLPLGLAGIGELFF
-,TRBV6-1,-,TRBJ1-4,TGTGCCAGCAGGAACACCGTGGGAAATGAAAAACTGTTTTTT,CASRNTVGNEKLFF
few,TRBV20-1,TRBD1,TRBJ1-2,TGCAGTGCTAGACCGCGGGACAGCTATGGCTACACCTTC,CSARPRDSYGYTF
few,TRBV7-6,TRBD1,TRBJ1-2,TGTGCCAGCAGCTTAGGGGGACAGGGCGCTAACTATGGCTACACCTTC,CASSLGGQGANYGYTF
-,TRBV29-1,-,TRBJ1-4,TGCAGCGTTGAAGGATCGTATGAAAAACTGTTTTTT,CSVEGSYEKLFF
-,TRBV4-3,TRBD2,TRBJ2-1,TGCGCCAGCAGCCAAGATTGGGCGGGGGGGTACAATGAGCAGTTCTTC,CASSQDWAGGYNEQFF
-,TRBV7-2,-,TRBJ2-4,TGTGCCAGCAGCTTACAGGTCAAAAACATTCAGTACTTC,CASSLQVKNIQYF
many,TRBV5-1,-,TRBJ2-2,TGTGCCAGCAGCTTACACACCGGGGAGCTGTTTTTT,CASSLHTGELFF
many,TRBV6-5,TRBD1,TRBJ1-2,TGTGCCAGCAGCCTAAACCGGGACAGAGGACTCTATGGCTACACCTTC,CASSLNRDRGLYGYTF
many,TRBV20-1,-,TRBJ1-6,TGCAGTGCCCGTACCGGACAGCTTAATTCACCCCTCCACTTT,CSARTGQLNSPLHF
few,TRBV20-1,-,TRBJ2-7,TGCAGTGCTAGTACGGCGGCAGGGGGGAGCTACGAGCAGTACTTC,CSASTAAGGSYEQYF
many,TRBV20-1,-,TRBJ2-1,TGCAGTGCCGTGGGGGGGCTTACTGGGGATGAGCAGTTCTTC,CSAVGGLTGDEQFF
many,TRBV6-2/TRBV6-3,-,TRBJ2-2,TGTGCCAGCAGTTACCGAACAGCCCCCACCGGGGAGCTGTTTTTT,CASSYRTAPTGELFF
many,TRBV5-1,-,TRBJ2-1,TGCGCCAGCAGCTTAAACACAGACTCCTACAATGAGCAGTTCTTC,CASSLNTDSYNEQFF
few,TRBV20-1,-,TRBJ2-7,TGCAGTGCCAGCGGTGGGTCGGGGATCACCTACGAGCAGTACTTC,CSASGGSGITYEQYF
-,TRBV6-5,-,TRBJ2-3,TGTGCCAGCGGACACGCAGATACGCAGTATTTT,CASGHADTQYF
-,TRBV4-3,-,TRBJ1-5,TGCGCCAGCAGCCAAGATCAGGGAGGTTATCAGCCCCAGCATTTT,CASSQDQGGYQPQHF
-,TRBV25-1,-,TRBJ1-2,TGTGCCAGCAGTGAATCCGGGGCCTATGGCTACACCTTC,CASSESGAYGYTF
many,TRBV20-1,-,TRBJ2-1,TGCAGTGCTAGAGACCCTCGCGGAGCGTTTGCCTACAATGAGCAGTTCTTC,CSARDPRGAFAYNEQFF
-,TRBV6-2/TRBV6-3,-,TRBJ2-3,TGTGCCAGCGACTTGGGGGGATGGACAGATACGCAGTATTTT,CASDLGGWTDTQYF
many,TRBV6-5,-,TRBJ1-2,TGTGCCAGCAGTTACTCGACGGGGGCTCCCTATGGCTACACCTTC,CASSYSTGAPYGYTF
few,TRBV12-3/TRBV12-4,-,TRBJ2-3,TGTGCCAGCAGTCCCCTTCCGTTACTCACAGATACGCAGTATTTT,CASSPLPLLTDTQYF
-,TRBV7-4,-,TRBJ2-4,TGTGCCAGCAGCCTGGGGTCGGACTTC,CASSLGSDF
-,TRBV10-1,-,TRBJ1-1,TGCGCCAGCAGCGGGACAACCGATGGCACTGAAGCTTTCTTT,CASSGTTDGTEAFF
many,TRBV25-1,-,TRBJ1-2,TGTGCCAGCAGTGGAGGGGTTACAACCTTCCCCTGGGATTCGGACTATGGCTACACCTTC,CASSGGVTTFPWDSDYGYTF
-,TRBV12-3/TRBV12-4,-,TRBJ2-3,TGTGCCAGCACCCGGTCTACAGATACGCAGTATTTT,CASTRSTDTQYF
many,TRBV20-1,-,TRBJ1-1,TGCAGTGCTAGAGATCGTGGATTTGAAACTGAAGCTTTCTTT,CSARDRGFETEAFF
-,TRBV10-1,-,TRBJ2-5,TGCGCCAGCAGTGAGTCGAAGGCAGGGAAAGAGACCCAGTACTTC,CASSESKAGKETQYF
-,TRBV2,-,TRBJ1-2,TGTGCCAGCAGTGTTGGGGACTCCTATGGCTACACCTTC,CASSVGDSYGYTF
once,TRBV5-1,-,TRBJ1-2,TGCGCCAGCAGCTGGGCAGGGACTAACTATGGCTACACCTTC,CASSWAGTNYGYTF
few,TRBV12-3/TRBV12-4,-,TRBJ1-5,TGTGCCAGCACCCTGACTCTTGCCCGGGATTCGCCCCAGCATTTT,CASTLTLARDSPQHF
few,TRBV7-6,-,TRBJ2-5,TGTGCCAGCAGCTCCATGGGGCAGCTAAAAGAGACCCAGTACTTC,CASSSMGQLKETQYF
many,TRBV15,-,TRBJ1-5,TGTGCCACCAGCCCCCGGACAGTTAGCAATCAGCCCCAGCATTTT,CATSPRTVSNQPQHF
-,TRBV11-1,TRBD2,TRBJ2-4,TGTGCCAGCAGCGCAGGCCCCGGACTAGCGGAGGTCAAAAACATTCAGTACTTC,CASSAGPGLAEVKNIQYF